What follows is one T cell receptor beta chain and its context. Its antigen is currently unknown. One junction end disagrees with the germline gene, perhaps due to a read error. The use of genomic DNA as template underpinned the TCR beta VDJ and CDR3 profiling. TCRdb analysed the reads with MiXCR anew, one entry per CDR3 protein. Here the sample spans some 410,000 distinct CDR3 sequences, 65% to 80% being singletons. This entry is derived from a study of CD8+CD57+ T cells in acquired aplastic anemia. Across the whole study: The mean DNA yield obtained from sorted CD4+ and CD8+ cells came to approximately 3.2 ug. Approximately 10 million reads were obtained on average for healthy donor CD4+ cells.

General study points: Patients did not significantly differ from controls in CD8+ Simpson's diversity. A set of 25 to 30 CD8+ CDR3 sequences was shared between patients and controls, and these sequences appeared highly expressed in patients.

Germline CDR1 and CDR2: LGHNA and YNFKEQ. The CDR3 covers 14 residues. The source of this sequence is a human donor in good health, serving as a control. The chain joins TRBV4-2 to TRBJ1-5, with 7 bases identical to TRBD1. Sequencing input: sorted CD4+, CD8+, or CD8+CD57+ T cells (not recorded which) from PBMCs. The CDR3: CASSTGTVNRPQHF. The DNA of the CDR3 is TGTGCCAGCAGTACAGGGACAGTCAATCGGCCCCAGCATTTT.